This TCR beta chain came from a study of cytomegalovirus exposure and HLA in healthy donors. As for the study in general: A subsequent analysis reported that the 95 to 150 validation repertoires were produced on the same platform that had also been used for the 666 first-cohort repertoires.

Trimming pared 3 bases from V and 4 bases from J, leaving 6 bases between. This CDR3 is 12 amino acids long. Germline CDR1 and CDR2: SNHLY and FYNNEI. About this clone: Antigen unknown.

Donors came from a validation cohort of approximately 110 subjects, distinct from the first 666-subject cohort. Here immunoSEQ multiplex PCR was the method, and the copy in TCRdb shows in-frame clones only, minus some. The table includes some 120,000 clones, roughly 93% detected once. Study-level points and caveats: Overall, roughly 150 TCR beta chains were annotated as cytomegalovirus-associated.

The source of this sequence is a woman between 18 and 29 years old in good health and CMV-seronegative. Material for sequencing was PBMCs. The V gene is TRBV2, the J gene TRBJ1-1; D ambiguous. The CDR3 DNA reads TGTGCCAGCAGTGACGGTAGCACTGAAGCTTTCTTT. Amino acids: CASSDGSTEAFF.